The subject of this entry is one TCR beta chain. Its target is unknown. Sequencing relied on a cDNA template that was reverse transcribed from extracted RNA. Assay used: immunoSEQ multiplex PCR; TCRdb lists only in-frame clones, some missing. The data hold about 290,000 clones, with 58% observed a single time. This sample was included in a study of CD8+ T cells in alopecia areata. Study-level results: The presence of one nonresponder keeps the tie between baseline CD8+ expansion and response uncertain.

Germline loops: CDR1 MNHEY, CDR2 SVGAGI. This CDR3 is 13 amino acids long. After removal of 6 bases from V and 1 base from J, the junction contained 1 base not matched to a gene. Specified treatment: oral pan-JAK inhibitor, 5-10 mg twice daily. The sample was CD4+ T cells sorted from blood, taken at week 24, from a patient treated with tofacitinib. This chain uses TRBV6-5 with TRBJ2-7, with 9 bases identical to TRBD1. This receptor was obtained from a human donor with alopecia areata. CDR3 loop: CASRGQGSYEQYF. CDR3 in DNA: TGTGCCAGCAGGGGACAGGGTTCCTACGAGCAGTACTTC.